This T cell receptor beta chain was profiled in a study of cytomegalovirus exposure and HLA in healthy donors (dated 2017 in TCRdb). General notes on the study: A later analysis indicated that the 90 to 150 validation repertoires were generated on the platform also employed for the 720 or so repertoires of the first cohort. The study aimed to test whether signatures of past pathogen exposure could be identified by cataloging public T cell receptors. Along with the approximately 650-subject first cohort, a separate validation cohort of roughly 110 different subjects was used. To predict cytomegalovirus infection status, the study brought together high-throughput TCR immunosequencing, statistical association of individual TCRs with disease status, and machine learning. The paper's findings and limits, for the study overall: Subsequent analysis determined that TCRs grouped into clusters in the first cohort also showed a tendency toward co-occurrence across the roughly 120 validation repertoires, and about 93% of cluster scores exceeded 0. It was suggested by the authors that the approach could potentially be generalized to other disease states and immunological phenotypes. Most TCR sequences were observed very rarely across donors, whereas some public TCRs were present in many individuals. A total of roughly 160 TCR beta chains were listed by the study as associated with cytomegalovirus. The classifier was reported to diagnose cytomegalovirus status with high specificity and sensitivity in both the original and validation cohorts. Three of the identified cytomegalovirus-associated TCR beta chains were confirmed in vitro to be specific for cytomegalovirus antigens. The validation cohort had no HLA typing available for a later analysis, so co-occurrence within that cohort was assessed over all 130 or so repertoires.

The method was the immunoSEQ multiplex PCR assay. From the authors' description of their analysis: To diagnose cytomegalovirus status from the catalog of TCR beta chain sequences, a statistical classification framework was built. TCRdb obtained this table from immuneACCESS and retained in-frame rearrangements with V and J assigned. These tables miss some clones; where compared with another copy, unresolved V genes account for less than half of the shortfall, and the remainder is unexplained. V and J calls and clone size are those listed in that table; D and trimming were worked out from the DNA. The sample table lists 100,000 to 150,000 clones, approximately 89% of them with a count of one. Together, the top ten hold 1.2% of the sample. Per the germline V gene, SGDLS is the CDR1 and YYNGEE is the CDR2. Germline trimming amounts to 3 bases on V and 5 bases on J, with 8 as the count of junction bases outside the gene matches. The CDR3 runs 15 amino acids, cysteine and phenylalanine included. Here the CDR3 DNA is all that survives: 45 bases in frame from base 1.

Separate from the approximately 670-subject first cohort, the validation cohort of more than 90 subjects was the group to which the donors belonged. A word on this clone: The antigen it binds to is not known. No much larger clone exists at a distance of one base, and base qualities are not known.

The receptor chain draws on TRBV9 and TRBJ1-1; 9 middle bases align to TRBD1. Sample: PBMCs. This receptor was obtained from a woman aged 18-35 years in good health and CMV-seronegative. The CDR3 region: CASSDVQGAGTEAFF. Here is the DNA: TGTGCCAGCAGCGACGTACAGGGGGCGGGGACTGAAGCTTTCTTT.